The 11 T cell receptor beta chains below come from one sample, sequenced in a study of cytomegalovirus exposure and HLA in healthy donors. PCR amplification relied on 60 Vbeta primers (plus 13 Jbeta primers). Clones were sequenced by immunoSEQ multiplex PCR, and TCRdb holds only the in-frame ones, with some missing. The table includes 80,000 to 100,000 clones, more than 60% detected once. The sequenced sample was PBMCs. Receptors were obtained from a man aged 45 to 65 in good health and CMV-seronegative.

This chain links TRBV28 with TRBJ2-2; possibly TRBD2 for D (6 bases). CDR1 is MDHEN, CDR2 SYDVKM, per germline. The CDR3 totals 14 residues. Deletions cut 6 bases from V and 0 bases from J, with 8 bases between. CDR3 loop: CASRGGPNTGELFF. For the CDR3, the DNA is TGTGCCAGCAGGGGGGGACCGAACACCGGGGAGCTGTTTTTT.

This clone occurred a few times. The genes are TRBV11-2 and TRBJ1-4, with 7 bases lining up with TRBD1. With 5 bases clipped from V and 5 bases from J, the junction kept 5 bases outside the gene matches. Per the germline V gene, CDR1 is SGHAT and CDR2 is FQNNGV. This CDR3 is 14 amino acids long. In DNA, the CDR3 is TGTGCCAGCAGCCCGGGACAGAACAATGAAAAACTGTTTTTT. Its protein is CASSPGQNNEKLFF.

This clone turned up a few times. This chain uses TRBV15 with TRBJ2-5; 8 positions match TRBD2. The V and J ends lost 8 bases and 5 bases, in that order; junction bases with no gene match: 4. CDR3 length: 12 residues. Germline V gives CDR1 LNHNV, CDR2 YYDKDF (reference sequence). The CDR3 DNA follows: TGTGCCACCCGGGGGGGTGGGGAGACCCAGTACTTC. Protein product: CATRGGGETQYF.

The rearrangement joins TRBV19 to TRBJ2-2, with 14 nucleotides matching TRBD2. With 6 bases clipped from V and 6 bases from J, the junction kept 3 bases outside the gene matches. This CDR3 comprises 15 residues. Germline lookup yields CDR1 LNHDA and CDR2 SQIVND (reference sequence). Here the CDR3 DNA reads TGTGCCAGTAGGGGACTAGCGGGAGTCCCCGGGGAGCTGTTTTTT. This translates into CASRGLAGVPGELFF.

The rearrangement uses TRBV10-3 and TRBJ2-2; 9 bases match TRBD2. With V trimmed by 2 bases and J by 2 bases, 6 bases remained unmatched. Germline V gives CDR1 ENHRY, CDR2 SYGVKD. This CDR3 spans 17 amino acids. The DNA of the CDR3 is TGTGCCATCAGTGAGGCTAGCGGGACACCCAACACCGGGGAGCTGTTTTTT. Translation: CAISEASGTPNTGELFF.

The gene calls are TRBV5-6 and TRBJ1-2; D is perhaps TRBD1 (6 bases). V shed 4 bases and J shed 5 bases, with 15 bases lying between them. The CDR3 runs 14 residues. From germline, CDR1 is SGHDT and CDR2 YYEEEE. CDR3 coding DNA: TGTGCCAGCAGCCCCGGGGGGGCCGTTTATGGCTACACCTTC. Protein product: CASSPGGAVYGYTF. Based on the CDR3 plus reference TRBV5-6 and TRBJ1-2, the full variable domain is DAGVTQSPTHLIKTRGQQVTLRCSPKSGHDTVSWYQQALGQGPQFIFQYYEEEERQRGNFPDRFSGHQFPNYSSELNVNALLLGDSALYLCASSPGGAVYGYTFGSGTRLTVV.

The chain is built from TRBV5-1 and TRBJ2-7; D may be TRBD1 (6 bases). The CDR3 contains 13 residues. Germline V gives CDR1 SGHRS, CDR2 YFSETQ. V was trimmed by 5 bases and J by 12 bases, leaving 21 bases between them. The CDR3 loop reads CASRNRDTGRSYF. The CDR3, as DNA: TGCGCCAGCAGAAACCGGGACACGGGACGATCGTACTTC.

CDR3 amino acids: CASSREIRGPDTQYF. The CDR3 DNA sequence: TGCGCCAGCAGCCGTGAGATTCGCGGCCCAGATACGCAGTATTTT. The rearrangement uses TRBV5-1 and TRBJ2-3; D call uncertain. The germline V gene has CDR1 SGHRS and CDR2 YFSETQ. The CDR3 covers 15 residues. The V end lost 4 bases, the J end lost 4 bases, and 16 bases lay between the germline ends.

This clone showed up just once. CDR3 DNA: TGTGCCAGCAGTCCTTCTGGGGCCAACGTCCTGACTTTC. Amino acid sequence: CASSPSGANVLTF. V gene TRBV27 combines with J gene TRBJ2-6; D call uncertain. The CDR3 contains 13 residues. Germline assignment: CDR1 MNHEY and CDR2 SMNVEV (reference sequence). Deletions cut 5 bases from V and 1 base from J, with 3 bases between.

As to this clone: Distinct nucleotide sequences in the sample also encode this CDR3. The J gene is TRBJ1-3, the V gene TRBV18; the match to TRBD1 covers 9 bases. CDR1 KGHSH and CDR2 LQKENI come from the germline V gene. With 4 bases clipped from V and 4 bases from J, the junction kept 5 bases outside the gene matches. This CDR3 comprises 15 residues. The CDR3 DNA reads TGTGCCAGCTCACGGGGACAGGGACCGGGAAACACCATATATTTT. Translation: CASSRGQGPGNTIYF.

This clone was picked up a small number of times. V and J are TRBV5-4 and TRBJ2-7, with 8 nucleotides matching TRBD2. CDR3 length: 17 residues. The V and J ends lost 4 bases and 5 bases, in that order; junction bases with no gene match: 17. Germline CDR1 SGHNT, CDR2 YYREEE (reference sequence). The CDR3 protein is CASSPLLGGRQSDEQYF. CDR3 DNA: TGTGCCAGCAGCCCTCTCCTGGGCGGGAGGCAGTCCGACGAGCAGTACTTC.